Below, 5 T cell receptor beta chains from the same sample are listed, as sequenced in a study of T cells and Merkel cell carcinoma outcomes. TCRdb keeps only in-frame clones here, not all; method: immunoSEQ multiplex PCR. Seen here are roughly 4,200 clones, roughly 92% observed once, and the top ten hold approximately 1.6%. Sample: tumor tissue from Merkel cell carcinoma. Receptor source: a human donor with Merkel cell carcinoma.

V usage is TRBV11-2 and J usage is TRBJ2-1, with 12 bases matching TRBD1. CDR3 length equals 19 residues. Germline loops: CDR1 SGHAT, CDR2 FQNNGV. V trimming: 2 bases; J trimming: 5 bases; junction bases outside the gene matches: 13. The DNA for the CDR3 is TGTGCCAGCAGCTTACTTGGGGGGACAGGGGGCGTCAGGAACAATGAGCAGTTCTTC. It translates to CASSLLGGTGGVRNNEQFF.

The count of this clone is one. The rearrangement joins TRBV27 to TRBJ2-7; 7 bases are shared with TRBD1. Germline V gives CDR1 MNHEY, CDR2 SMNVEV (reference sequence). The CDR3 runs to 15 residues. The V gene end was trimmed by 4 bases and the J gene end by 3 bases; junction bases not matched to a gene: 9. CDR3 bases: TGTGCCAGCAGTTCCTATGACAGGGATATCTACGAGCAGTACTTC. It translates to CASSSYDRDIYEQYF.

The chain is built from TRBV13 and TRBJ1-1; D may be TRBD1 (5 bases). Germline loops: CDR1 PRHDT, CDR2 FYEKMQ (reference sequence). V was pared by 3 bases and J by 1 base, with 9 bases between. The CDR3 extends over 14 amino acids. The CDR3 region is CASSFEDKNTEAFF. The CDR3 DNA sequence: TGTGCCAGCAGCTTTGAGGACAAGAACACTGAAGCTTTCTTT.

The chain carries TRBV4-1 and TRBJ1-3; no reliable D call. Germline V CDR1 and CDR2: MGHRA, YSYEKL. The CDR3 covers 13 residues. V gave up 6 bases and J gave up 2 bases, with 8 bases separating them. CDR3 sequence reads: CASRPDTGNTIYF. CDR3 nucleotide sequence: TGCGCCAGCAGACCCGACACTGGAAACACCATATATTTT.

The chain recombines TRBV7-9 with TRBJ1-2, with TRBD1 identical over 11 bases. The CDR3 sequence is 12 residues long. Germline lookup yields CDR1 SEHNR and CDR2 FQNEAQ (reference sequence). With V trimmed by 8 bases and J by 8 bases, 4 bases remained unmatched. The CDR3 loop reads CASGQGAPGYTF. For the CDR3, the DNA is TGTGCCAGCGGACAGGGGGCTCCGGGCTACACCTTC.